The TCR beta chain under discussion was sequenced for a study of response to subunit inactivated influenza vaccine. Each CDR3 protein is one row after TCRdb ran MiXCR on the RT-PCR reads. Of approximately 500,000 distinct CDR3 sequences in the sample, around 15% were seen once. V shed 4 bases and J shed 1 base, with 13 bases lying between them. Looked up from germline, CDR1 is ENHRY and CDR2 is SYGVKD. The CDR3 has 15 amino acids. On this clonotype: Its antigen is not known.

Study-wide findings and caveats: With each seasonal influenza vaccination, the authors suggested, few new T cells are recruited.

This material consisted of PBMCs from blood, taken about 11 days after vaccination. The V call is TRBV10-3, the J call TRBJ1-2, with a tentative D call TRBD1 (6 bases). This receptor was obtained from a man in his fifties or sixties who received an inactivated influenza vaccine. This CDR3 is CAISGQATGNYGYTF. CDR3 DNA: TGTGCCATCAGTGGACAGGCGACGGGTAACTATGGCTACACCTTC.